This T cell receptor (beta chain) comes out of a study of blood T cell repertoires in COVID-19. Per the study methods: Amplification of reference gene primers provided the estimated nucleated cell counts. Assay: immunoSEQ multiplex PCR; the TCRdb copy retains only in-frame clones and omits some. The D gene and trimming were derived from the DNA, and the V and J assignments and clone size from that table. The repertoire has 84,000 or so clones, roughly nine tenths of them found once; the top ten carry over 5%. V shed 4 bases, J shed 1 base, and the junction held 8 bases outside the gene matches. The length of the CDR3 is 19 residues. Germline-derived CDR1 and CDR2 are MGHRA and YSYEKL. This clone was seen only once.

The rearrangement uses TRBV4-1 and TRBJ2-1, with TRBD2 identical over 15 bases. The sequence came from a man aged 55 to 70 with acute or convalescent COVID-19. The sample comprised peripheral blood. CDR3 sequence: CASSPRTSGGATSYNEQFF. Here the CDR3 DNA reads TGCGCCAGCAGCCCCCGGACTAGCGGGGGGGCAACGTCCTACAATGAGCAGTTCTTC.